The clone carrying this T cell receptor (beta chain) was seen only a few times. This sample is drawn from a study of patients and donors after allogeneic stem cell transplantation. In TCRdb, the RT-PCR reads were re-called with MiXCR into one record per CDR3 protein. The sample lists roughly 940,000 distinct CDR3 sequences, 18% occurring once. Germline values: CDR1 SQVTM, CDR2 ANQGSEA. This CDR3 comprises 12 residues. V lost 8 bases, J lost 4 bases, and 14 bases lay in between. The V and J genes are TRBV29-1 and TRBJ1-2, with a weak D call TRBD1 (5 bases). This TCR was sampled from a human donor who was either an allogeneic HSCT recipient or a stem cell or donor lymphocyte infusion donor (not recorded which). It is not recorded whose cells these are; they may come from a transplant donor. Source material: blood, either unsorted or a sorted T cell fraction (not recorded which). The CDR3 DNA follows: TGCAGCTTGGGGGACGAGCTCTATGGCTACACCTTC. It encodes CSLGDELYGYTF.